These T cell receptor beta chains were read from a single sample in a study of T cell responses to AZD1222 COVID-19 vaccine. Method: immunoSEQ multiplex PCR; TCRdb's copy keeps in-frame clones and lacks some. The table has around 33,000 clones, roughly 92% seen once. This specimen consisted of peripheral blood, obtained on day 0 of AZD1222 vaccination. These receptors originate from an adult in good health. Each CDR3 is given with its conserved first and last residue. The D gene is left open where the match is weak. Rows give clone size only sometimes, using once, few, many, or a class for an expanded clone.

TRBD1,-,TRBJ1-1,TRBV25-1,CASSATGTVSAEAFF,TGTGCCAGCAGTGCCACCGGGACAGTCTCGGCTGAAGCTTTCTTT
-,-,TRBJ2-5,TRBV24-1,CATSDSGQRGETQYF,TGTGCCACCAGTGATTCTGGACAGAGGGGAGAGACCCAGTACTTC
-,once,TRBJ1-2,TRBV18,CASSPTGDGYTF,TGTGCCAGCTCACCTACAGGAGATGGCTACACCTTC
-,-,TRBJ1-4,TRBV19,CASSIGQGKANEKLFF,TGTGCCAGTAGTATAGGGCAGGGGAAGGCGAATGAAAAACTGTTTTTT
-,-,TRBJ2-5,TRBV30,CAWSSGQETQYF,TGTGCCTGGAGTAGCGGGCAAGAGACCCAGTACTTC
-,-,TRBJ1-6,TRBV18,CASSRESSYNSPLHF,TGTGCCAGCTCACGGGAAAGCTCCTATAATTCACCCCTCCACTTT
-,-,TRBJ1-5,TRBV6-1,CASSEQGSNQPQHF,TGTGCCAGCAGTGAACAGGGGAGCAATCAGCCCCAGCATTTT
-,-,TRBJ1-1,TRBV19,CASSIPAMNTEAFF,TGTGCCAGTAGTATACCCGCAATGAACACTGAAGCTTTCTTT
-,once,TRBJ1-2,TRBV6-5,CASSSPVAGKHGYTF,TGTGCCAGCAGTTCCCCCGTGGCAGGGAAACATGGCTACACCTTC
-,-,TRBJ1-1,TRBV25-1,CASSLQGNTEAFF,TGTGCCAGCAGCCTACAGGGGAACACTGAAGCTTTCTTT
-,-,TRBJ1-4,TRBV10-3,CAISQATNEKLFF,TGTGCCATCAGTCAAGCAACTAATGAAAAACTGTTTTTT
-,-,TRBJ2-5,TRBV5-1,CASSSIDGAETQYF,TGCGCCAGCAGCTCCATTGACGGGGCGGAGACCCAGTACTTC
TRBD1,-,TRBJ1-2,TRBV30,CAWRGDRGANYGYTF,TGTGCCTGGAGGGGAGACAGGGGAGCTAACTATGGCTACACCTTC
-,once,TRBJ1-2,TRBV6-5,CASSYDYGYTF,TGTGCCAGCAGTTACGACTATGGCTACACCTTC
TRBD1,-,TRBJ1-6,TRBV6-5,CASSYSTGLHSPLHF,TGTGCCAGCAGTTACTCGACAGGGCTACATTCACCCCTCCACTTT
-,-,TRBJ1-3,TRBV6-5,CASRPDWETGNTIYF,TGTGCCAGCAGACCGGACTGGGAAACTGGAAACACCATATATTTT